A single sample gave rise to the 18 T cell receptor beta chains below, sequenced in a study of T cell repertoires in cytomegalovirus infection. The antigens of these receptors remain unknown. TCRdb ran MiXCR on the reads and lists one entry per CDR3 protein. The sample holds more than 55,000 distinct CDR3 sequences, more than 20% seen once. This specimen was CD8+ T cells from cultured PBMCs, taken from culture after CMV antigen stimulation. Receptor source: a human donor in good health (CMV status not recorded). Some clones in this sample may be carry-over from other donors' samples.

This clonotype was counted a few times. Written as DNA, the CDR3 is TGCGCCAGCAGCCAAGACGGAAATAGCAATCAGCCCCAGCATTTT. Its protein is CASSQDGNSNQPQHF. The rearrangement joins TRBV4-1 to TRBJ1-5; D gene uncertain. The CDR3 is made up of 15 amino acids. The V gene's germline CDR1 is MGHRA and CDR2 YSYEKL. The ends were cut back, 0 bases at V and 0 bases at J, with 6 bases in the middle.

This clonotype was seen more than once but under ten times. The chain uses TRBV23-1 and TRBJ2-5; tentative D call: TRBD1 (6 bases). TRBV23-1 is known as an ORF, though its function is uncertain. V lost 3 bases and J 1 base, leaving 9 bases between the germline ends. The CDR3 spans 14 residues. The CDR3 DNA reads TGCGCCAGCAGTCAGGGGGCCATCCAAGAGACCCAGTACTTC. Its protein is CASSQGAIQETQYF.

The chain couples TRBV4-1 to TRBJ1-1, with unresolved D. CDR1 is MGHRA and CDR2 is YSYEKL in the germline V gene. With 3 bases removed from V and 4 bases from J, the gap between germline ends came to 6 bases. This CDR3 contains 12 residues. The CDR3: CASSQTFTEAFF. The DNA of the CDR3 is TGCGCCAGCAGCCAGACCTTCACTGAAGCTTTCTTT.

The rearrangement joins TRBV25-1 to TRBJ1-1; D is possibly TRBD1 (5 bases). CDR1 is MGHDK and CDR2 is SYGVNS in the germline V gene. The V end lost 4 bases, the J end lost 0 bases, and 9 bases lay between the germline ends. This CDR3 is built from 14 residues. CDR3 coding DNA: TGTGCCAGCAGTGCGGACATCTTGAACACTGAAGCTTTCTTT. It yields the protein CASSADILNTEAFF.

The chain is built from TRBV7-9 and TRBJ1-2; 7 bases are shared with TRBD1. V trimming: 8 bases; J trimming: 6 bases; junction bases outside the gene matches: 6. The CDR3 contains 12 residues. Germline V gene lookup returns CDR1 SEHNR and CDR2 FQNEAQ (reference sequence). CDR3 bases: TGTGCCAGCCAACAGGGGAGTAATGGCTACACCTTC. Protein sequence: CASQQGSNGYTF.

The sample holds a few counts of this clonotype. CDR3 in amino acids: CASRENTEAFF. In DNA, the CDR3 is TGTGCCAGTAGGGAGAACACTGAAGCTTTCTTT. The chain couples TRBV19 to TRBJ1-1; D not certain. Germline V gene data show CDR1 as LNHDA and CDR2 as SQIVND (reference sequence). The V end was cut by 6 bases, the J end by 1 base, with 3 bases between. This CDR3 region has 11 residues.

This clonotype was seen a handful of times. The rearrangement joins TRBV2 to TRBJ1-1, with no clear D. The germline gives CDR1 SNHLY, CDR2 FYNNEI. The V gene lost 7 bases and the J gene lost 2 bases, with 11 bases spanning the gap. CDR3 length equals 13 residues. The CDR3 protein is CASKEQTNTEAFF. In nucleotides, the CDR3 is TGTGCCAGCAAGGAACAGACAAACACTGAAGCTTTCTTT. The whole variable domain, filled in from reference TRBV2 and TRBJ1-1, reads EPEVTQTPSHQVTQMGQEVILRCVPISNHLYFYWYRQILGQKVEFLVSFYNNEISEKSEIFDDQFSVERPDGSNFTLKIRSTKLEDSAMYFCASKEQTNTEAFFGQGTRLTVV.

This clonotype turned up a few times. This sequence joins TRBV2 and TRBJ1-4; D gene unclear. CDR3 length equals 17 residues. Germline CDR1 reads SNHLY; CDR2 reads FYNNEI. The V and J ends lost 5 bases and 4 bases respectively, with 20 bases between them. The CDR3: CASSPRGPLSVNEKLFF. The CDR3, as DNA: TGTGCCAGCAGTCCTCGTGGACCGCTATCTGTTAATGAAAAACTGTTTTTT.

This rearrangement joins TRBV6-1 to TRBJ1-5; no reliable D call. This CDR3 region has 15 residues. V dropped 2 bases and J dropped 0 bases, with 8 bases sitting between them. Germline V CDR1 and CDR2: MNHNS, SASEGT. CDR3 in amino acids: CASSELINSNQPQHF. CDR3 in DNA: TGTGCCAGCAGTGAACTTATCAATAGCAATCAGCCCCAGCATTTT.

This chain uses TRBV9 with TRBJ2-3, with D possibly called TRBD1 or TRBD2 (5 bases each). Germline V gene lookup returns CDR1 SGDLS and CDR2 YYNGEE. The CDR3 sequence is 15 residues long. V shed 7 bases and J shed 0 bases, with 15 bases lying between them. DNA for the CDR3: TGTGCCAGCGGGGGTACAGGCTCTAGCACAGATACGCAGTATTTT. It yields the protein CASGGTGSSTDTQYF.

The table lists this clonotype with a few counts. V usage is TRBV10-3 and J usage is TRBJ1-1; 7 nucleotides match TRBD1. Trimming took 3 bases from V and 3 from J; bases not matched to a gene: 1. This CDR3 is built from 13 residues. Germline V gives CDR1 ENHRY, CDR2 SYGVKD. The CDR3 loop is CAISETGDTEAFF. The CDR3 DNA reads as TGTGCCATCAGTGAAACAGGGGACACTGAAGCTTTCTTT.

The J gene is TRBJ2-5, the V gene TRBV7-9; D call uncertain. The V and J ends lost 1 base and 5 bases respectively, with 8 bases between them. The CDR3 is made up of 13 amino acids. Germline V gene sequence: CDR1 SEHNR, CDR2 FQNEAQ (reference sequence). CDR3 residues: CASSLEWVETQYF. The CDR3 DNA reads TGTGCCAGCAGCTTAGAGTGGGTGGAGACCCAGTACTTC.

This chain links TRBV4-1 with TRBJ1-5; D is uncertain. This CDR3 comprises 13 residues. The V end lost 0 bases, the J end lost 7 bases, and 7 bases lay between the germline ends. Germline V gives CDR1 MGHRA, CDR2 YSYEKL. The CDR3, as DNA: TGCGCCAGCAGCCAAGATCGCGGACAGCCCCAGCATTTT. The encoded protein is CASSQDRGQPQHF.

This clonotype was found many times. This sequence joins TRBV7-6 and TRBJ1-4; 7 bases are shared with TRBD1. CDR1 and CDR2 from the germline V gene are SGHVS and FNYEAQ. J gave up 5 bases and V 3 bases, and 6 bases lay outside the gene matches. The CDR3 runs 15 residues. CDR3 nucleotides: TGTGCCAGCAGCTTGGAAGGGACAGAGAATGAAAAACTGTTTTTT. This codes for CASSLEGTENEKLFF.

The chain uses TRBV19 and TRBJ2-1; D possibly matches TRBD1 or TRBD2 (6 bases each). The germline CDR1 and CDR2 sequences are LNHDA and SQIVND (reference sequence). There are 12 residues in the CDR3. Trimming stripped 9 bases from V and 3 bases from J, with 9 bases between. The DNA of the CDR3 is TGTGCCAGCAGGGGAGGCTACAATGAGCAGTTCTTC. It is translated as CASRGGYNEQFF.

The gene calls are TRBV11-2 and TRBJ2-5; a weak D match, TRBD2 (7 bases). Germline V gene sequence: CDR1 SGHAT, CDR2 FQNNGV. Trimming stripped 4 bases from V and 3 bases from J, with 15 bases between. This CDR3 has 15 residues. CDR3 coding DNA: TGTGCCAGCAGCTCCCGGACTAGGGGGGAAGAGACCCAGTACTTC. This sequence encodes CASSSRTRGEETQYF.

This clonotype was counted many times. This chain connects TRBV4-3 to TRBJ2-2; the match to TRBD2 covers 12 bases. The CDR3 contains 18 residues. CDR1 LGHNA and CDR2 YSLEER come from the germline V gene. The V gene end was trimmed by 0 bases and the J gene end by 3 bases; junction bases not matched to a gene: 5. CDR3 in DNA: TGCGCCAGCAGCCAAGATCTAGCGGGGGGGCCAGACACCGGGGAGCTGTTTTTT. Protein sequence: CASSQDLAGGPDTGELFF.

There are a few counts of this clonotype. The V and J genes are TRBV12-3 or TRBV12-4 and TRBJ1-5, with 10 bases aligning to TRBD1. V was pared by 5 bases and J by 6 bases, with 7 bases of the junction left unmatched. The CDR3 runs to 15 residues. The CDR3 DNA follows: TGTGCCAGCAGTCCATCCGGGACAGGGGTTCAGCCCCAGCATTTT. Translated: CASSPSGTGVQPQHF.